A single sample gave rise to the 21 T cell receptor beta chains below, sequenced in a study of T cell responses to AZD1222 COVID-19 vaccine. Some clones are missing from TCRdb's copy, which holds only in-frame ones; the method was immunoSEQ multiplex PCR. The data hold about 130,000 clones, with approximately 91% observed a single time. Sequenced material: peripheral blood, taken 28 days after the second AZD1222 dose. All receptors come from an adult who received the AZD1222 COVID-19 vaccine.

This chain connects TRBV25-1 to TRBJ1-6; no definite D call. V shed 4 bases and J shed 8 bases, with 9 bases lying between them. CDR1 is MGHDK, CDR2 SYGVNS, per germline. The CDR3 contains 13 residues. CDR3 protein: CASSGQWDSPLHF. CDR3 sequence (DNA): TGTGCCAGCAGTGGCCAATGGGATTCACCCCTCCACTTT.

CDR3 sequence: CATSGTGSNQPQHF. The CDR3 nucleotides read TGTGCCACTTCCGGGACAGGGAGCAATCAGCCCCAGCATTTT. The V call is TRBV19, the J call TRBJ1-5, with 9 bases identical to TRBD1. Germline-derived CDR1 and CDR2 are LNHDA and SQIVND (reference sequence). CDR3 length: 14 amino acids. Trimming took 10 bases from V and 1 from J; bases not matched to a gene: 5.

The rearrangement links TRBV2 to TRBJ2-4; D gene ambiguous. Germline-derived CDR1 and CDR2 are SNHLY and FYNNEI. This CDR3 spans 12 amino acids. V dropped 4 bases and J dropped 5 bases, with 6 bases sitting between them. The CDR3 here is CASSGLENIQYF. The CDR3 DNA is TGTGCCAGCAGTGGGCTGGAAAACATTCAGTACTTC.

The chain couples TRBV6-1 to TRBJ2-1; TRBD2 matches 11 bases. Trimming cost V 4 bases and J 4 bases; bases outside gene matches: 9. The CDR3 contains 17 residues. Germline assignment: CDR1 MNHNS and CDR2 SASEGT. The CDR3 nucleotides are TGTGCCAGCAGTGTACTAGCGGGAGATGTAGGGTACAATGAGCAGTTCTTC. The encoded protein is CASSVLAGDVGYNEQFF.

The chain couples TRBV2 to TRBJ2-2, with D tentatively TRBD2 (5 bases). Deletions cut 8 bases from V and 2 bases from J, with 12 bases between. This CDR3 spans 14 amino acids. Germline V gene lookup returns CDR1 SNHLY and CDR2 FYNNEI. Here the CDR3 reads CASGRGRNTGELFF. The CDR3 nucleotides are TGTGCCAGCGGTAGAGGGAGAAACACCGGGGAGCTGTTTTTT.

V usage is TRBV28 and J usage is TRBJ2-1, with no clear D. Germline V gene data show CDR1 as MDHEN and CDR2 as SYDVKM. The CDR3 is made up of 11 amino acids. V was trimmed by 6 bases and J by 5 bases, leaving 5 bases between them. DNA for the CDR3: TGTGCCAGCAGATCAAACAATGAGCAGTTCTTC. Protein product: CASRSNNEQFF. The full variable domain, in which reference TRBV28 and TRBJ2-1 provide the parts outside the CDR3, is DVKVTQSSRYLVKRTGEKVFLECVQDMDHENMFWYRQDPGLGLRLIYFSYDVKMKEKGDIPEGYSVSREKKERFSLILESASTNQTSMYLCASRSNNEQFFGPGTRLTVL.

The chain uses TRBV27 and TRBJ2-3, with D unresolved. CDR1 and CDR2 (germline): MNHEY, SMNVEV (reference sequence). The CDR3 spans 14 residues. The ends were cut back, 7 bases at V and 4 bases at J, with 15 bases in the middle. CDR3 residues: CASTPFGRADTQYF. The CDR3 nucleotides are TGTGCCAGCACTCCTTTTGGAAGAGCAGATACGCAGTATTTT.

The chain has TRBV2 and TRBJ2-1; no firm D call. This CDR3 comprises 15 residues. Germline lookup yields CDR1 SNHLY and CDR2 FYNNEI. The V and J ends lost 4 bases and 6 bases respectively, with 16 bases between them. In nucleotides, the CDR3 is TGTGCCAGCAGTGTGGGGTTTGTGGGTAGCAATGAGCAGTTCTTC. Residues: CASSVGFVGSNEQFF.

This chain joins TRBV19 and TRBJ1-5; D gene ambiguous. From germline, CDR1 is LNHDA and CDR2 SQIVND (reference sequence). There are 13 residues in the CDR3. Trimming shortened V by 7 bases and J by 8 bases, and 15 bases separated the two germline ends. The CDR3 loop is CASNGREHEPQHF. CDR3 nucleotide sequence: TGTGCCAGTAACGGGAGGGAGCATGAGCCCCAGCATTTT.

This chain uses TRBV7-8 with TRBJ2-3; D not resolved. V lost 1 base and J lost 5, with 4 bases in between. The germline V gene has CDR1 SGHVS and CDR2 FQNEAQ. CDR3 length equals 12 residues. The CDR3 reads CASSLVRDTQYF. The CDR3 DNA sequence: TGTGCCAGCAGCTTAGTAAGAGATACGCAGTATTTT.

The rearrangement uses TRBV29-1 and TRBJ1-4; D uncertain. V shed 3 bases and J shed 7 bases, with 12 bases lying between them. CDR3 length: 13 residues. Germline CDR1 is SQVTM and CDR2 is ANQGSEA. As DNA, the CDR3 is TGCAGCGTTGAGTTGGCAGTAGGTGAAAAACTGTTTTTT. Residues: CSVELAVGEKLFF.

V is TRBV2 and J is TRBJ2-7, with TRBD1 identical over 7 bases. This CDR3 is 15 amino acids long. Per the germline V gene, CDR1 is SNHLY and CDR2 is FYNNEI. Unmatched junction bases numbered 5, after V lost 0 bases and J lost 3 bases. The CDR3 DNA follows: TGTGCCAGCAGTGAAGCAGGGACAGTGTACTACGAGCAGTACTTC. This translates into CASSEAGTVYYEQYF.

The rearrangement joins TRBV15 to TRBJ2-1; D is undetermined. Germline V lookup: CDR1 LNHNV, CDR2 YYDKDF (reference sequence). CDR3 length equals 14 residues. Trimming removed 3 bases at V and 3 bases at J, with 9 bases between. The CDR3 is CATSSSTVYNEQFF. The CDR3 bases are TGTGCCACCAGCAGCTCTACTGTCTACAATGAGCAGTTCTTC.

The rearrangement links TRBV9 to TRBJ1-5, with 7 bases matching TRBD1. This CDR3 is 16 amino acids long. V dropped 0 bases and J dropped 1; count of bases not matched to a gene: 4. Germline-derived CDR1 and CDR2 are SGDLS and YYNGEE. The CDR3 here is CASSVGQGTSNQPQHF. CDR3 DNA sequence: TGTGCCAGCAGCGTAGGACAGGGTACGAGCAATCAGCCCCAGCATTTT.

The CDR3 DNA reads as TGTGCCAGCGCGCGGGCCTCTTCAACTGAAAAACTGTTTTTT. This gives the protein CASARASSTEKLFF. The chain recombines TRBV7-9 with TRBJ1-4, with unresolved D. Germline V gene lookup returns CDR1 SEHNR and CDR2 FQNEAQ (reference sequence). Trimming removed 8 bases at V and 7 bases at J, with 17 bases between. The CDR3 extends over 14 amino acids.

This chain joins TRBV6-4 and TRBJ1-6; TRBD1 aligns across 11 bases. With V trimmed by 8 bases and J by 10 bases, 10 bases remained unmatched. Germline CDR1 MRHNA, CDR2 SNTAGT. CDR3 size: 15 residues. Here the CDR3 reads CASSKDRGPGSPLHF. DNA for the CDR3: TGTGCCAGCTCCAAGGACAGGGGGCCTGGGTCACCCCTCCACTTT.

The V and J genes are TRBV4-1 and TRBJ2-3; 8 nucleotides match TRBD1. The J segment lost 3 bases and the V segment lost 0 bases, leaving 11 bases of the junction unmatched. The CDR3 sequence is 18 residues long. Germline CDR1 is MGHRA and CDR2 is YSYEKL. The chain's CDR3 is CASSQEALRQGKTDTQYF. The CDR3 bases are TGCGCCAGCAGCCAAGAGGCTCTAAGACAGGGGAAGACAGATACGCAGTATTTT.

The chain uses TRBV9 and TRBJ1-2; the D gene is possibly TRBD1 (6 bases). V gave up 4 bases and J gave up 4 bases, with 20 bases separating them. CDR1 SGDLS and CDR2 YYNGEE come from the germline V gene. The CDR3 length is 16 residues. The CDR3 DNA sequence: TGTGCCAGCAGCCCGAGAGGTGGGGGGGCCGGCTATGGCTACACCTTC. Translating gives CASSPRGGGAGYGYTF.

The chain combines TRBV24-1 with TRBJ2-5; D is undetermined. This CDR3 spans 11 amino acids. The V and J ends lost 4 bases and 5 bases respectively, with 4 bases between them. Looked up from germline, CDR1 is KGHDR and CDR2 is SFDVKD. The CDR3, as DNA: TGTGCCACCAGTGACTATGAGACCCAGTACTTC. This sequence encodes CATSDYETQYF.

The rearrangement uses TRBV5-1 and TRBJ2-3, with TRBD2 matching over 7 bases. CDR1 and CDR2 (germline): SGHRS, YFSETQ. V shed 4 bases and J 1 base; nucleotides not matched to a gene: 12. CDR3 size: 17 residues. The CDR3 DNA reads TGCGCCAGCAGCCGGAGAAGCGGGACTATCCGCACAGATACGCAGTATTTT. This encodes CASSRRSGTIRTDTQYF. Complete variable domain (other parts from reference TRBV5-1 and TRBJ2-3): KAGVTQTPRYLIKTRGQQVTLSCSPISGHRSVSWYQQTPGQGLQFLFEYFSETQRNKGNFPGRFSGRQFSNSRSEMNVSTLELGDSALYLCASSRRSGTIRTDTQYFGPGTRLTVL.

This clone has a handful of counts. The J gene is TRBJ1-1, the V gene TRBV28; D gene ambiguous. Germline V lookup: CDR1 MDHEN, CDR2 SYDVKM. There are 15 residues in the CDR3. The ends were cut back, 4 bases at V and 2 bases at J, with 14 bases in the middle. Here the CDR3 reads CASSSPHIGNTEAFF. As DNA, the CDR3 is TGTGCCAGCAGTTCTCCACATATAGGAAACACTGAAGCTTTCTTT.